This T cell receptor (beta chain) was recorded in a study of shared clonotypes between healthy human individuals. Findings and caveats of the study: A few donors had about 5.1% of their naive CD4 clonotypes in common.

V lost 2 bases, J lost 6 bases, and 14 bases lay in between. This CDR3 region has 14 residues. The germline V gene encodes CDR1 KGHSH and CDR2 LQKENI. Sequencing was performed with immunoSEQ multiplex PCR; in TCRdb, only in-frame clones are kept and a portion is missing. The sample shows 1.4 million to 1.5 million clones, around 97% of them seen only once. Investigators divided CD4+ cells into CD45RA+ naive and CD45RA-negative memory subsets. Concerning this clone itself: Antigen unknown.

This chain links TRBV18 with TRBJ2-7; D is perhaps TRBD1 (7 bases). The source is a man under 40 in good health. Input material: naive CD4+ T cells sorted from blood. The sample's subset: CD45RA+ positively selected. CDR3 region: CASSPRRGRAEQYF. The CDR3 nucleotides read TGTGCCAGCTCACCAAGGAGGGGGCGGGCCGAGCAGTACTTC.